One T cell receptor beta chain is described in this entry. The CDR3 runs to 13 residues. Per germline, CDR1 KGHDR and CDR2 SFDVKD. J gave up 4 bases and V 4 bases, and 2 bases lay outside the gene matches. Libraries were prepared by immunoSEQ multiplex PCR; TCRdb keeps only in-frame clonotypes and omits some of them. The data show fewer than 250,000 clones, with roughly 80% seen just once and approximately 2.6% held by the top ten. The data derive from a study of blood T cell repertoires in COVID-19. Looking at the study overall: The United States, Italy and Spain provided the acute and convalescent COVID-19 samples.

Sequencing was performed on peripheral blood. The V gene is TRBV24-1, the J gene TRBJ2-5; 7 positions match TRBD1. The receptor was derived from a woman aged 70-85 years with active or convalescent COVID-19. CDR3 bases: TGTGCCACCAGTGACAGGGGGACAGAGACCCAGTACTTC. Its protein is CATSDRGTETQYF.